The T cell receptor (beta chain) described here comes from a study of response to subunit inactivated influenza vaccine. TCRdb recomputed calls from the RT-PCR reads with MiXCR, one row per CDR3 protein. The sample has some 520,000 distinct CDR3 sequences; about 15% are singletons. The CDR3 length is 15 residues. Germline V CDR1 and CDR2: MNHEY, SMNVEV (reference sequence). Losses at the gene ends were 5 bases for V and 7 bases for J; bases not matched to a gene: 6. A word on this clonotype: Antigen unknown.

Broader study findings: Researchers suggested that each seasonal influenza vaccination recruits few new T cells.

This chain joins TRBV27 and TRBJ1-6, with TRBD1 matching over 9 bases. The sequencing here drew on CD4+ T cells sorted from PBMCs, taken 23 to 25 months after vaccination. This clonotype was sampled from a man in his fifties or sixties who received an inactivated influenza vaccine. In DNA form, the CDR3 reads TGTGCCAGCAGTCCCACCGGACAGGGGAATTCACCCCTCCACTTT. Residues: CASSPTGQGNSPLHF.